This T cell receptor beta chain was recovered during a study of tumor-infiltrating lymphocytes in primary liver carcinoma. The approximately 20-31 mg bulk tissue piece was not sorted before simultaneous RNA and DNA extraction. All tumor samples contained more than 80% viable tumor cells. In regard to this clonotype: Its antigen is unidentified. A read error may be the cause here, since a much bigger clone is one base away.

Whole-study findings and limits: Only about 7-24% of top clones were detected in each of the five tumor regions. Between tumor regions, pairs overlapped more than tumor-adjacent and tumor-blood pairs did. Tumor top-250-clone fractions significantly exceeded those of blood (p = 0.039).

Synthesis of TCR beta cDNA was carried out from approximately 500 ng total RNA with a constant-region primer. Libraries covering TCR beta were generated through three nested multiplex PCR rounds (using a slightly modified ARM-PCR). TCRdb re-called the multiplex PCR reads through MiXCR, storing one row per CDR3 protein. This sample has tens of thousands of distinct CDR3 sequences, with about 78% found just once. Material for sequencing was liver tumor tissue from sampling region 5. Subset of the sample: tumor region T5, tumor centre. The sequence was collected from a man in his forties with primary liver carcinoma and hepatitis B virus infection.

The CDR3 region is CAISLAGTWQFF. As DNA, the CDR3 is TGTGCCATCAGCTTAGCCGGGACCTGGCAGTTCTTC. The chain employs TRBV11-2 and TRBJ2-1, with D perhaps assigned TRBD1 or TRBD2 (5 bases each). CDR1 is SGHAT and CDR2 is FQNNGV in the germline V gene. The CDR3 spans 12 residues.